This entry describes one TCR beta chain. There is no known antigen for this receptor. No base quality values were provided; no much bigger clone lies one nucleotide off. Sample treatment or condition, as interpreted from the label and publication: randomized to nivolumab then ipilimumab (arm A) or the reverse (arm B). None of the trial patients had been given prior DNA-damaging chemotherapy. Thawed PBMCs were sorted on a FACS Aria II flow cytometer to isolate live CD3+CD8+ cells negative for CD19 and CD56. Samples came from patients with melanoma in CheckMate 064, a randomized, open-label phase II trial of sequential checkpoint blockade. Peripheral blood mononuclear cells were obtained through leukapheresis, purified using Ficoll-Paque, and frozen in human serum containing approximately 10% DMSO. Right after sorting, the blood CD3+CD8+ cells were verified to be >95% pure, and DNA extraction followed.

V gives up 2 bases and J gives up 3 bases, and the segment between their germline ends measures 19 bases. The germline V gene yields MGHRA for CDR1 and YSYEKL for CDR2. The CDR3, cysteine through phenylalanine, is 17 amino acids long. The sequence is cut down to CDR3 DNA, 51 bases in frame from base 1. The record originates from a study of sequential checkpoint blockade in melanoma (dated by TCRdb to between 2019 and 2020). Regarding the complete study: Patients were assigned by 1:1 randomization to either first-line nivolumab followed by ipilimumab (arm A) or ipilimumab followed by nivolumab (arm B). Both trial sequences were followed by maintenance nivolumab.

TCRbeta CDR3 regions were immunosequenced from genomic DNA with the immunoSEQ Assay. Before high-throughput sequencing, genomic DNA was amplified using bias-controlled multiplex PCR. The study's own analysis went as follows. To quantify the absolute abundance of each unique TCRbeta CDR3 region, the sequences were collapsed and filtered. Clonality was defined as 1 minus Pielou's evenness and was calculated using productive rearrangements only. Clones with significantly greater frequencies in on-treatment versus baseline samples were identified using a previously published method. This is the immuneACCESS table as TCRdb keeps it, with only in-frame sequences that have V and J called. A part of the clones is gone; compared with another copy, unresolved V genes explain less than half, and the rest is unexplained. V, J and clone size reflect that table, while D and trimming were determined from the DNA. Present in this sample are 34,000 or so clones, roughly 84% of which were seen just once. Approximately 18% of the sample lies in the top ten.

Study-wide conclusions, independent of this receptor: Validation of the response-prediction model combining TCR metrics and mutation burden is needed in larger, independent patient cohorts.

The chain uses TRBV4-1 and TRBJ1-1; the D gene assignment is ambiguous. This TCR came from a human donor with melanoma. Source: CD8+ T cells sorted from blood (inferred from file names), taken from a patient given nivolumab and ipilimumab in sequence. The nucleotides are TGCGCCAGCAGCCAACCAATCACCGGGGAATGGGACACTGAAGCTTTCTTT. Protein translation: CASSQPITGEWDTEAFF.